This entry concerns a single TCR beta chain. Participants came from about two dozen US areas, aged about 18 to 89 years. This sample is drawn from a study of blood T cell repertoires in COVID-19. Background on the study: Sites across the United States, Italy and Spain contributed samples from acute and convalescent COVID-19.

Per the original data handling: Amplification of reference gene primers was used by the study to estimate nucleated cell counts. Here immunoSEQ multiplex PCR was the method, and the copy in TCRdb shows in-frame clones only, minus some. V, J and clone size are taken as reported in that table, and D and trimming were inferred from the DNA itself. The table lists 110,000 to 150,000 clones, about 82% of them singletons, with around 6.2% in the top ten. Germline trimming cut 4 bases from V and 6 bases from J; bases unmatched to any gene: 11. The CDR3 totals 16 residues. Germline V gives CDR1 SGHRS, CDR2 YFSETQ.

Specimen: PBMCs or T cells enriched from blood (not recorded which). The sequence was obtained from a woman between 40 and 55 years old who had recovered from COVID-19. The chain employs TRBV5-1 and TRBJ2-2; 8 bases agree with TRBD2. In nucleotides, the CDR3 is TGCGCCAGCAGCATCAGAAGCGGGGGTGCCTCCGGGGAGCTGTTTTTT. This sequence encodes CASSIRSGGASGELFF.